A selection of T cell receptor beta chains follows, all from one sample in a study of shared clonotypes between healthy human individuals. Generated by immunoSEQ multiplex PCR, the TCRdb table keeps only in-frame clones and is missing some. The sample includes under 2,500,000 clones, approximately 94% of them seen just once. What was sequenced was naive CD4+ T cells sorted from blood. These receptors were taken from a man between 18 and 29 years old in good health. Each CDR3 is given with its conserved first and last residue. D genes are given only for firm matches. The size field is filled for only some rows; it gives once, few, many or a size class.

abundance: .
j_gene: TRBJ1-1
d_gene: .
v_gene: TRBV7-6
CDR3aa: CASSLTGANTEAFF
CDR3nt: TGTGCCAGCAGCCTGACGGGAGCGAACACTGAAGCTTTCTTT

abundance: .
j_gene: TRBJ1-2
d_gene: TRBD1
v_gene: TRBV28
CDR3aa: CASSLGDRGSGYTF
CDR3nt: TGTGCCAGCAGTTTAGGGGACAGGGGATCCGGCTACACCTTC

abundance: .
j_gene: TRBJ2-7
d_gene: .
v_gene: TRBV2
CDR3aa: CASSETPSRGTGSYEQYF
CDR3nt: TGTGCCAGCAGTGAAACTCCATCCAGGGGCACCGGCTCCTACGAGCAGTACTTC

abundance: .
j_gene: TRBJ1-1
d_gene: .
v_gene: TRBV15
CDR3aa: CATSRGSGLNTEAFF
CDR3nt: TGTGCCACCAGCAGAGGGAGCGGACTGAACACTGAAGCTTTCTTT

abundance: .
j_gene: TRBJ1-3
d_gene: .
v_gene: TRBV4-1
CDR3aa: CASSPPGRKGNTIYF
CDR3nt: TGCGCCAGCAGCCCCCCAGGGAGGAAGGGAAACACCATATATTTT

abundance: .
j_gene: TRBJ2-1
d_gene: TRBD2
v_gene: TRBV11-3
CDR3aa: CASSLGDPLSSGSYNEQFF
CDR3nt: TGTGCCAGCAGCTTAGGAGATCCCCTCTCTAGCGGCTCCTACAATGAGCAGTTCTTC

abundance: .
j_gene: TRBJ1-6
d_gene: .
v_gene: TRBV6-6
CDR3aa: CASSLRGEASPLHF
CDR3nt: TGTGCCAGCAGTTTAAGAGGGGAGGCGTCACCCCTCCACTTT

abundance: .
j_gene: TRBJ2-1
d_gene: .
v_gene: TRBV27
CDR3aa: CASSLGYEKYNEQFF
CDR3nt: TGTGCCAGCAGTTTGGGGTATGAGAAATACAATGAGCAGTTCTTC

abundance: few
j_gene: TRBJ1-1
d_gene: TRBD1
v_gene: TRBV30
CDR3aa: CAWSRQGNTEAFF
CDR3nt: TGTGCCTGGAGCAGACAGGGGAACACTGAAGCTTTCTTT

abundance: few
j_gene: TRBJ1-1
d_gene: TRBD1
v_gene: TRBV10-3
CDR3aa: CATRDRVGDTEAFF
CDR3nt: TGTGCCACCAGGGACAGGGTTGGGGACACTGAAGCTTTCTTT

abundance: .
j_gene: TRBJ2-7
d_gene: .
v_gene: TRBV30
CDR3aa: CAWSLGTYEQYF
CDR3nt: TGTGCCTGGAGCCTCGGGACCTACGAGCAGTACTTC

abundance: few
j_gene: TRBJ1-2
d_gene: .
v_gene: TRBV19
CDR3aa: CASSAGLTPYGYTF
CDR3nt: TGTGCCAGTAGTGCGGGGCTGACGCCTTATGGCTACACCTTC

abundance: .
j_gene: TRBJ1-1
d_gene: .
v_gene: TRBV6-1
CDR3aa: CASSITGLGEAFF
CDR3nt: TGTGCCAGCAGTATAACAGGGTTGGGTGAAGCTTTCTTT

abundance: .
j_gene: TRBJ2-7
d_gene: TRBD1
v_gene: TRBV6-5
CDR3aa: CASSYSGQGGSYEQYF
CDR3nt: TGTGCCAGCAGTTACTCCGGACAGGGCGGCTCCTACGAGCAGTACTTC

abundance: .
j_gene: TRBJ2-3
d_gene: TRBD1
v_gene: TRBV9
CDR3aa: CASSVGTGGADTQYF
CDR3nt: TGTGCCAGCAGCGTTGGGACAGGGGGTGCAGATACGCAGTATTTT

abundance: .
j_gene: TRBJ1-6
d_gene: .
v_gene: TRBV27
CDR3aa: CASASGPRSSYNSPLHF
CDR3nt: TGTGCCAGCGCCTCTGGCCCTAGGAGCTCCTATAATTCACCCCTCCACTTT

abundance: .
j_gene: TRBJ1-1
d_gene: .
v_gene: TRBV4-1
CDR3aa: CASSQGTGSRNTEAFF
CDR3nt: TGCGCCAGCAGCCAAGGAACAGGCAGTAGGAACACTGAAGCTTTCTTT

abundance: .
j_gene: TRBJ1-2
d_gene: TRBD1
v_gene: TRBV5-6
CDR3aa: CASSPGTGDNYGYTF
CDR3nt: TGTGCCAGCAGCCCGGGGACAGGGGATAACTATGGCTACACCTTC

abundance: .
j_gene: TRBJ1-1
d_gene: TRBD1
v_gene: TRBV18
CDR3aa: CASSPSGGNTEAFF
CDR3nt: TGTGCCAGCTCACCCTCAGGGGGGAACACTGAAGCTTTCTTT

abundance: once
j_gene: TRBJ2-2
d_gene: TRBD2
v_gene: TRBV9
CDR3aa: CASSASPAGANTGELFF
CDR3nt: TGTGCCAGCAGCGCCTCCCCCGCGGGGGCGAACACCGGGGAGCTGTTTTTT